Listed below are T cell receptor beta chains from one sample, sequenced in a study of blood T cells in healthy people across ages. TCRdb analysed the 5' RACE reads with MiXCR anew, one entry per CDR3 protein. The data show about 640,000 distinct CDR3 sequences, about 53% seen once. The material sequenced was blood. The receptors were gathered from a man in his 60s in good health. The CDR3 runs from the conserved cysteine through the conserved F or W. Each record gives: D gene, J gene, V gene, clone size, CDR3 DNA, CDR3 protein. A D gene is named only where the DNA matches it firmly. Not every row has a clone size; where given, it reads once, few, many or a size class.

d_call: .
j_call: TRBJ2-1
v_call: TRBV7-2
clone_size: many
cdr3_nt: TGTGCCAGCAGCTTAGACGAGTCCAGGGGATACTCCTACAATGAGCAGTTCTTC
cdr3_aa: CASSLDESRGYSYNEQFF

d_call: .
j_call: TRBJ1-2
v_call: TRBV4-2
clone_size: .
cdr3_nt: TGTGCCAGCAGCCAAGAGGGAGCGGGGTATGGCTACACCTTC
cdr3_aa: CASSQEGAGYGYTF

d_call: .
j_call: TRBJ1-4
v_call: TRBV4-1
clone_size: .
cdr3_nt: TGCGCCAGCAGCCAAGGTTCGGAAACTAATGAAAAACTGTTTTTT
cdr3_aa: CASSQGSETNEKLFF

d_call: .
j_call: TRBJ1-4
v_call: TRBV25-1
clone_size: .
cdr3_nt: TGTGCCAGCAGTGAGGGTCGAGCGGCCAAGGCTAATGAAAAACTGTTTTTT
cdr3_aa: CASSEGRAAKANEKLFF

d_call: .
j_call: TRBJ2-5
v_call: TRBV4-2
clone_size: few
cdr3_nt: TGTGCCAGCAGCCAAGATCGGACAGCTGGGACCCAGTACTTC
cdr3_aa: CASSQDRTAGTQYF

d_call: TRBD2
j_call: TRBJ2-3
v_call: TRBV24-1
clone_size: .
cdr3_nt: TGTGCCACCAGTGATTCCAGACTAGCGGTCAACACAGATACGCAGTATTTT
cdr3_aa: CATSDSRLAVNTDTQYF

d_call: .
j_call: TRBJ1-1
v_call: TRBV7-2
clone_size: .
cdr3_nt: TGTGTCGGCAGCCGTGCAGGGATGAACACTGAAGCTTTCTTT
cdr3_aa: CVGSRAGMNTEAFF

d_call: .
j_call: TRBJ2-7
v_call: TRBV11-2
clone_size: .
cdr3_nt: TGTGCCAGCAGCTTAAGGCAGGGTCAATACGAGCAGTACTTC
cdr3_aa: CASSLRQGQYEQYF

d_call: .
j_call: TRBJ2-1
v_call: TRBV12-3/TRBV12-4
clone_size: .
cdr3_nt: TGTGCCAGCGCCCGGGACTCCAGATACAATGAGCAGTTCTTC
cdr3_aa: CASARDSRYNEQFF

d_call: TRBD2
j_call: TRBJ2-5
v_call: TRBV7-2
clone_size: few
cdr3_nt: TGTGCCAGCAGCTTAACTAGCGGGGGCGGGACCCAGTACTTC
cdr3_aa: CASSLTSGGGTQYF

d_call: TRBD1
j_call: TRBJ1-5
v_call: TRBV20-1
clone_size: once
cdr3_nt: TGCAGTGCTAGTATCAGACAGGGAAGTCGCAATCAGCCCCAGCATTTT
cdr3_aa: CSASIRQGSRNQPQHF

d_call: .
j_call: TRBJ2-5
v_call: TRBV15
clone_size: many
cdr3_nt: TGTGCCACCAGCAGAGAGAGGGGAGCGTACGAGACCCAGTACTTC
cdr3_aa: CATSRERGAYETQYF

d_call: .
j_call: TRBJ1-1
v_call: TRBV5-1
clone_size: many
cdr3_nt: TGCGCCAGCAGCTTGGATGTTGGGGCCACTGAAGCTTTCTTT
cdr3_aa: CASSLDVGATEAFF

d_call: TRBD2
j_call: TRBJ2-7
v_call: TRBV4-2
clone_size: .
cdr3_nt: TGTGCCAGCAGCCAAGGGCTAGCGGGGGTGTACGAGCAGTACTTC
cdr3_aa: CASSQGLAGVYEQYF

d_call: .
j_call: TRBJ1-1
v_call: TRBV14
clone_size: .
cdr3_nt: TGTGCCAGCAGCCAGGGACGGACGGGCACTGAAGCTTTCTTT
cdr3_aa: CASSQGRTGTEAFF

d_call: TRBD1
j_call: TRBJ1-5
v_call: TRBV20-1
clone_size: few
cdr3_nt: TGCAGTGCCACGGACAGGGGAATTCAGCCCCAGCATTTT
cdr3_aa: CSATDRGIQPQHF

d_call: .
j_call: TRBJ1-1
v_call: TRBV10-3
clone_size: .
cdr3_nt: TGTGCCGCGACCCGGGAGAGGGGGAACACTGAAGCTTTCTTT
cdr3_aa: CAATRERGNTEAFF

d_call: .
j_call: TRBJ2-4
v_call: TRBV6-6
clone_size: .
cdr3_nt: TGTGCCAGCAGGGGAGGATCTAACATTCAGTACTTC
cdr3_aa: CASRGGSNIQYF

d_call: TRBD2
j_call: TRBJ2-7
v_call: TRBV9
clone_size: once
cdr3_nt: TGTGCCAGCAGCGCCCGACTAGCGGGTTTCTCCACCTACGAGCAGTACTTC
cdr3_aa: CASSARLAGFSTYEQYF

d_call: .
j_call: TRBJ2-2
v_call: TRBV4-1
clone_size: .
cdr3_nt: TGCGCCAGCAGCCAAGACCAGGGAACCGGGGAGCTGTTTTTT
cdr3_aa: CASSQDQGTGELFF